The next 21 T cell receptor beta chains were all read from a single sample in a study of PD-L1 blockade in urothelial cancer. TCRdb's copy holds only in-frame clones and misses some; the assay was immunoSEQ multiplex PCR. The data show around 100,000 clones, 91% seen once. The sample in question was PBMCs, obtained around atezolizumab (anti-PD-L1) treatment. Receptors originate from an elderly woman with urothelial cancer.

This rearrangement joins TRBV25-1 to TRBJ2-7; 7 bases agree with TRBD2. Germline V gene sequence: CDR1 MGHDK, CDR2 SYGVNS. The CDR3 covers 16 residues. Trimming at V came to 4 bases and at J to 4 bases, leaving 13 bases not matched to a gene. This CDR3 reads CASSVPSNVGGYEQYF. CDR3 bases: TGTGCCAGCAGTGTCCCCTCGAACGTGGGGGGGTACGAGCAGTACTTC.

The V call is TRBV9, the J call TRBJ2-1, with D maybe TRBD2 (5 bases). Germline CDR1 is SGDLS and CDR2 is YYNGEE. The CDR3 loop spans 14 amino acids. V dropped 4 bases and J dropped 8 bases, with 16 bases sitting between them. The CDR3 loop reads CASSSQTTSYEQFF. The CDR3 DNA sequence: TGTGCCAGCAGCAGCCAGACTACTTCTTATGAGCAGTTCTTC.

The CDR3 DNA follows: TGTGCCAGCATTTCTACAGGGGGAACTGAAGCTTTCTTT. Translating it yields CASISTGGTEAFF. The rearrangement joins TRBV7-9 to TRBJ1-1, with 8 bases fitting TRBD1. This CDR3 has 13 amino acids. The V gene end was trimmed by 7 bases and the J gene end by 5 bases; junction bases not matched to a gene: 6. Germline values: CDR1 SEHNR, CDR2 FQNEAQ (reference sequence). Full variable domain (remainder filled in from reference TRBV7-9 and TRBJ1-1): DTGVSQNPRHKITKRGQNVTFRCDPISEHNRLYWYRQTLGQGPEFLTYFQNEAQLEKSRLLSDRFSAERPKGSFSTLEIQRTEQGDSAMYLCASISTGGTEAFFGQGTRLTVV.

This chain joins TRBV28 and TRBJ2-7; perhaps TRBD1 as D (6 bases). Trimming stripped 5 bases from V and 3 bases from J, with 23 bases between. The CDR3 is 17 residues long. In germline, CDR1 is MDHEN, CDR2 SYDVKM. CDR3 bases: TGTGCCAGCAGTCCCACTTTGGGGGCTCTCAAAAGCTACGAGCAGTACTTC. Amino acid sequence: CASSPTLGALKSYEQYF.

The CDR3 loop reads CASILPRGPNYGYTF. In DNA form, the CDR3 reads TGTGCCAGCATCCTGCCTAGGGGGCCTAACTATGGCTACACCTTC. V gene TRBV2 combines with J gene TRBJ1-2, with 7 bases identical to TRBD1. CDR1 is SNHLY, CDR2 FYNNEI, per germline. There are 15 residues in the CDR3. The ends lost 7 bases at V and 0 bases at J; junction bases unmatched: 8.

The genes are TRBV19 and TRBJ1-1, with unresolved D. The CDR3 spans 13 residues. V was pared by 6 bases and J by 5 bases, with 13 bases between. Germline CDR1 reads LNHDA; CDR2 reads SQIVND (reference sequence). DNA of the CDR3: TGTGCCAGTAGCCTCAAGGAGTGGACTGAAGCTTTCTTT. Encoded protein: CASSLKEWTEAFF.

The chain joins TRBV15 to TRBJ1-5; D not resolved. The CDR3 extends over 15 amino acids. Trimming removed 0 bases at V and 7 bases at J, with 13 bases between. From germline, CDR1 is LNHNV and CDR2 YYDKDF (reference sequence). CDR3 sequence: CATSRDLAGLQPQHF. In DNA, the CDR3 is TGTGCCACCAGCAGAGATCTTGCGGGGTTGCAGCCCCAGCATTTT.

The V gene is TRBV18, the J gene TRBJ1-1; D gene ambiguous. The CDR3 is 12 amino acids. The germline V and J ends were trimmed by 4 bases and 4 bases, with 7 bases remaining between them. Germline-derived CDR1 and CDR2 are KGHSH and LQKENI. The CDR3 bases are TGTGCCAGCTCACGCGGGAGCACTGAAGCTTTCTTT. Its translation: CASSRGSTEAFF.

This rearrangement joins TRBV11-3 to TRBJ1-1; maybe TRBD1 (5 bases). The V gene's germline CDR1 is SGHNT and CDR2 YENEEA. Trimming removed 4 bases at V and 8 bases at J, with 14 bases between. The CDR3 covers 13 residues. DNA for the CDR3: TGTGCCAGCAGCTCAAAAGGGGCCCGCGAAGCTTTCTTT. The encoded protein is CASSSKGAREAFF.

The chain carries TRBV6-5 and TRBJ1-2; 10 nucleotides agree with TRBD1. Germline lookup yields CDR1 MNHEY and CDR2 SVGAGI. The V segment lost 5 bases and the J segment 8 bases; nucleotides outside the gene matches: 5. The CDR3 contains 13 residues. DNA of the CDR3: TGTGCCAGCAGTAGGGGACAGGGGCTGGGCTACACCTTC. As protein: CASSRGQGLGYTF.

The rearrangement joins TRBV6-4 to TRBJ2-2, with 8 positions matching TRBD1. Trimming took 6 bases from V and 7 from J; bases not matched to a gene: 10. CDR3 length: 15 residues. Germline CDR1 is MRHNA and CDR2 is SNTAGT. The CDR3 coding sequence is TGTGCCAGCAGCCCCGGGACAGGAAGAAACGGGGAGCTGTTTTTT. This translates into CASSPGTGRNGELFF.

J is TRBJ2-2 and V is TRBV28; 7 bases align to TRBD2. This CDR3 spans 16 amino acids. Germline V lookup: CDR1 MDHEN, CDR2 SYDVKM. V gave up 4 bases and J gave up 0 bases; unmatched junction bases: 5. In DNA, the CDR3 is TGTGCCAGCAGTTCCGGACTAGTTGCGAACACCGGGGAGCTGTTTTTT. Its protein product is CASSSGLVANTGELFF.

The chain combines TRBV10-3 with TRBJ1-2; D perhaps matches TRBD1 (5 bases). CDR3 length: 16 amino acids. Trimming pared 0 bases from V and 8 bases from J, leaving 19 bases between. Germline CDR1 is ENHRY and CDR2 is SYGVKD. CDR3 sequence reads: CAISESRAVGGPGYTF. The CDR3 DNA reads as TGTGCCATCAGTGAGTCCAGAGCGGTGGGGGGTCCAGGCTACACCTTC.

V and J are TRBV6-6 and TRBJ2-7; the D gene is possibly TRBD1 (7 bases). The CDR3 loop spans 16 amino acids. The V and J ends lost 7 bases and 8 bases respectively, with 27 bases between them. Germline lookup yields CDR1 MNHNY and CDR2 SVGAGI (reference sequence). The chain's CDR3 is CASIPHAGQKSSKQYF. CDR3 nucleotides: TGTGCCAGCATTCCCCACGCGGGACAGAAATCGTCGAAGCAGTACTTC.

The V gene is TRBV30, the J gene TRBJ2-2, with 15 bases fitting TRBD2. The CDR3 is 16 residues long. Trimming cost V 5 bases and J 4 bases; bases outside gene matches: 5. Germline V CDR1 and CDR2: GTSNPN, SVGIG (reference sequence). Here the CDR3 DNA reads TGTGCCTGGCTGGGACTAGCGGGAGGATCCACCGGGGAGCTGTTTTTT. Protein product: CAWLGLAGGSTGELFF.

The chain combines TRBV6-1 with TRBJ2-7; 14 positions agree with TRBD2. The CDR3 runs 21 residues. CDR1 is MNHNS, CDR2 SASEGT, per germline. V trimming: 2 bases; J trimming: 2 bases; junction bases outside the gene matches: 17. In nucleotides, the CDR3 is TGTGCCAGCAGTGAAAGGGCAGGGGGCTGGGGACTAGCGGGAGCGACCTACGAGCAGTACTTC. As protein: CASSERAGGWGLAGATYEQYF.

This chain connects TRBV7-9 to TRBJ2-5; D gene ambiguous. The V end was cut by 3 bases, the J end by 3 bases, with 8 bases between. CDR1 is SEHNR and CDR2 is FQNEAQ in the germline V gene (reference sequence). The CDR3 loop spans 13 amino acids. The CDR3 is CASSFRREETQYF. In DNA, the CDR3 is TGTGCCAGCAGCTTTCGCCGGGAAGAGACCCAGTACTTC.

This clone was picked up a small number of times. The J gene is TRBJ1-5, the V gene TRBV7-2; D call uncertain. Trimming cost V 5 bases and J 0 bases, with 11 bases left between them. The CDR3 consists of 15 residues. Germline V lookup: CDR1 SGHTA, CDR2 FQGNSA. CDR3 nucleotide sequence: TGTGCCAGCAGCACGGACTTTCGTAGCAATCAGCCCCAGCATTTT. Translating gives CASSTDFRSNQPQHF.

The V gene is TRBV27, the J gene TRBJ1-1; possible D gene TRBD1, 5 bases. The CDR3 contains 13 residues. CDR1 and CDR2 from the germline V gene are MNHEY and SMNVEV (reference sequence). V dropped 6 bases and J dropped 5 bases, with 13 bases sitting between them. The CDR3: CASRPARGTEAFF. The CDR3 DNA follows: TGTGCCAGCAGGCCCGCTCGGGGGACTGAAGCTTTCTTT.

The rearrangement joins TRBV19 to TRBJ2-5; a possible D gene is TRBD2 (5 bases). The CDR3 covers 16 residues. V was clipped by 6 bases and J by 1 base, with 18 bases between them. CDR1 LNHDA and CDR2 SQIVND come from the germline V gene (reference sequence). The CDR3 sequence is CASSRAAVGVQETQYF. CDR3 nucleotide sequence: TGTGCCAGTAGCCGGGCGGCAGTCGGGGTCCAAGAGACCCAGTACTTC.

The chain has TRBV9 and TRBJ2-1, with a tentative D call TRBD2 (6 bases). This CDR3 contains 15 residues. CDR1 and CDR2 (germline): SGDLS, YYNGEE. V gave up 3 bases and J gave up 3 bases, with 13 bases separating them. This CDR3 is CASSATLANYNEQFF. CDR3 bases: TGTGCCAGCAGCGCTACGCTAGCGAACTACAATGAGCAGTTCTTC.